The source of this T cell receptor (beta chain) is a study of T-cell reconstitution after alpha-beta-depleted transplantation in children. Notes on the study in general: Several patients had high TCRbeta diversity at day 60; it came from surviving recipient T cells and thymic progenitors. By one year post-transplant, T-cell counts and diversity largely arose from T cells that were newly produced. Reportedly, alpha-beta T cells present about two months post-transplant originated from several hundred expanded clones of graft origin.

This clonotype has at least ten counts. Its antigen is unknown. Germline CDR1 SGHRS, CDR2 YFSETQ. The CDR3 is made up of 13 amino acids. With 4 bases removed from V and 5 bases from J, the gap between germline ends came to 10 bases. Unique molecular identifiers were incorporated when the TCRbeta library was constructed. From the PCR reads, TCRdb called clonotypes with MiXCR, one entry per CDR3 protein. The sample lists fewer than 350,000 distinct CDR3 sequences; roughly 9.1% were seen once. V is TRBV5-1 and J is TRBJ2-1; TRBD1 is a possible D gene (5 bases). The sequenced sample was PBMCs, obtained before TCRalphabeta/CD19-depleted stem cell transplant. This TCR was recovered from a boy less than two years old with acute myeloid leukemia, due to receive a stem cell transplant. The DNA of the CDR3 is TGCGCCAGCAGCGTGACAGTTAACAATGAGCAGTTCTTC. It encodes CASSVTVNNEQFF.